Below, 22 T cell receptor beta chains from the same sample are listed, as sequenced in a study of tumor-infiltrating lymphocytes in primary liver carcinoma. Reverse transcription of 500 to 650 ng total RNA with a constant-region primer produced TCR beta cDNA. A slightly modified ARM-PCR protocol with three nested multiplex PCR rounds produced these TCR beta libraries. The first two PCR rounds used TRBV1-TRBV30 primers with a Cbeta primer, 9 to 10 cycles each. TCRdb analysed the multiplex PCR reads with MiXCR anew, one entry per CDR3 protein. The profile shows approximately 330,000 distinct CDR3 sequences, approximately 64% of them singletons. In addition to blood RNA drawn from unsorted whole blood, germline DNA was extracted. Sequencing input: peripheral blood. These receptors all stem from a man aged 35 to 55 with primary liver carcinoma and hepatitis B virus infection.

The CDR3: CSVSKQGADEQYF. DNA of the CDR3: TGCAGCGTGTCGAAACAGGGGGCTGACGAGCAGTACTTC. The chain is built from TRBV29-1 and TRBJ2-7; 9 bases map to TRBD1. The V gene's germline CDR1 is SQVTM and CDR2 ANQGSEA. V gave up 6 bases and J gave up 5 bases; unmatched junction bases: 8. This CDR3 has 13 amino acids.

The chain uses TRBV5-4 and TRBJ2-7; 14 bases fit TRBD2. Germline-derived CDR1 and CDR2 are SGHNT and YYREEE (reference sequence). The CDR3 has 16 residues. With 4 bases clipped from V and 1 base from J, the junction kept 4 bases outside the gene matches. The CDR3 DNA reads TGTGCCAGCAGCCCGGGACTAGCGGGAGCGTCCTACGAGCAGTACTTC. Translating gives CASSPGLAGASYEQYF.

This clonotype has only a few counts. This may arise from a read error, as a much more abundant clone is one base away. V is TRBV29-1 and J is TRBJ2-7; 7 positions agree with TRBD2. CDR1 and CDR2 from the germline V gene are SQVTM and ANQGSEA. The CDR3 covers 12 residues. CDR3 sequence reads: CGVANGGYEQYF. The CDR3 region has the DNA TGCGGCGTTGCTAACGGGGGGTACGAGCAGTACTTC.

Concerning this clonotype itself: Germline and junction disagree at one end, which may indicate a read error. V and J are TRBV12-5 and TRBJ2-7; either TRBD1 or TRBD2 may fit D (5 bases each). CDR1 is LGHNT and CDR2 is FRNRAP in the germline V gene. This CDR3 comprises 12 residues. CDR3 nucleotide sequence: TGTCCTAGTGGTTTGGGGGTAGGAGAGCAGTACTTC. Translation: CPSGLGVGEQYF.

This clonotype was seen many times. The chain couples TRBV6-2 or TRBV6-3 to TRBJ2-1, with TRBD2 identical over 9 bases. V was clipped by 7 bases and J by 7 bases; unmatched bases: 14. CDR1 is MNHEY and CDR2 is SVGEGT in the germline V gene. CDR3 length equals 16 residues. The DNA for the CDR3 is TGTGCCAGCACCCCCGGAGGGACTAGCTTCTGGAATGAGCAGTTCTTC. Its translation: CASTPGGTSFWNEQFF.

This rearrangement joins TRBV6-6 to TRBJ1-2; 7 bases align to TRBD1. Germline lookup yields CDR1 MNHNY and CDR2 SVGAGI (reference sequence). V gave up 7 bases and J gave up 4 bases; unmatched junction bases: 12. The CDR3 contains 15 residues. CDR3 in DNA: TGTGCCAGCAATCCCGGGACAGCCTCGGGCTATGGCTACACCTTC. Its translation is CASNPGTASGYGYTF.

Points on this clonotype: A read error may be the cause here, since a much bigger clone is one base away. The rearrangement uses TRBV6-1 and TRBJ2-7; D not certain. This CDR3 has 13 amino acids. The germline V and J ends were trimmed by 7 bases and 4 bases, with 14 bases remaining between them. In germline, CDR1 is MNHNS, CDR2 SASEGT. The CDR3 DNA reads TGTGCCAGCACGACGTGGGAATGGTACGAGCAGTACTTC. It yields the protein CASTTWEWYEQYF.

On this clonotype itself: This may come from a read error, since a much larger clone is one base off. This rearrangement joins TRBV5-4 to TRBJ2-1, with D possibly being TRBD1 (6 bases). There are 15 residues in the CDR3. CDR1 and CDR2 (germline): SGHNT, YYREEE (reference sequence). This chain's CDR3 is CATSLQGTSYNEQFF. As DNA, the CDR3 is TGTGCCACCAGCTTGCAGGGGACATCCTACAATGAGCAGTTCTTC.

Concerning this clonotype: The junction departs from germline at one end; a sequencing error may be responsible. The chain combines TRBV9 with TRBJ2-5, with D perhaps matching TRBD2 (5 bases). In germline, CDR1 is SGDLS, CDR2 YYNGEE. The CDR3 consists of 14 residues. This chain's CDR3 is CASSVEGFQETQYF. The CDR3 coding sequence is TGTGCTAGCAGCGTAGAGGGATTCCAAGAGACCCAGTACTTC.

Concerning this clonotype itself: A much larger clone differs from this one at a single base, so this may be a read error. The V and J genes are TRBV5-6 and TRBJ2-4; D might be TRBD1 or TRBD2, each matching 5 bases. Germline CDR1 and CDR2: SGHDT and YYEEEE. The CDR3 covers 16 residues. CDR3: CASSLLRQLAKNIQCF. CDR3 nucleotide sequence: TGTGCCAGCAGCCTTCTAAGACAGCTAGCCAAAAACATTCAGTGCTTC.

With regard to this clonotype: The junction departs from germline at one end; a sequencing error may be responsible. The chain is built from TRBV6-2 or TRBV6-3 and TRBJ2-7, with TRBD1 as a possible D gene (6 bases). This CDR3 region has 15 residues. Per the germline V gene, CDR1 is MNHEY and CDR2 is SVGEGT. CDR3 nucleotides: TGTGCCAGGAGTTACTCGAGGACAGCAGCCTACAAGCAGTACTTC. This encodes CARSYSRTAAYKQYF.

In this sample, this clonotype turned up a few times. One base away lies a much larger clone, so this may be a sequencing read error. V gene TRBV29-1 combines with J gene TRBJ2-7, with a tentative D call TRBD1 (5 bases). V lost 8 bases, J lost 11 bases, and 22 bases lay in between. The CDR3 totals 12 residues. Germline CDR1 and CDR2: SQVTM and ANQGSEA. The CDR3 sequence: CSIRRSQEEEYF. CDR3 coding DNA: TGCAGCATTAGACGGTCACAGGAAGAGGAGTACTTC.

About this clonotype itself: Given a much more abundant clone one base away, this may be a read error. The conserved phenylalanine or tryptophan is not found at the CDR3 terminus, so this likely reflects a read error. The genes are TRBV12-3 or TRBV12-4 and TRBJ1-1; 9 bases are a match to TRBD1. The CDR3 extends over 15 amino acids. The V and J ends lost 6 bases and 1 base, in that order; junction bases with no gene match: 6. CDR3 sequence: CASRNRDRANTEAFL. In DNA form, the CDR3 reads TGTGCCAGCAGGAACCGGGACAGGGCGAACACTGAAGCTTTCCTT.

In this sample, this clonotype turned up once. This CDR3 is missing its conserved last phenylalanine or tryptophan, likely due to a read error. This chain uses TRBV7-9 with TRBJ2-3; D gene uncertain. Germline V gene data show CDR1 as SEHNR and CDR2 as FQNEAQ (reference sequence). This CDR3 region has 11 residues. V was trimmed by 3 bases and J by 10 bases, leaving 8 bases between them. The CDR3 coding sequence is TGTGCCAGCAGCTTTAGTGGATCGCAGTATCTT. This codes for CASSFSGSQYL.

There are many counts of this clonotype. The chain is built from TRBV6-1 and TRBJ2-5; D remains unclear. V gave up 8 bases and J gave up 0 bases, with 10 bases separating them. Looked up from germline, CDR1 is MNHNS and CDR2 is SASEGT. The CDR3 totals 13 residues. In nucleotides, the CDR3 is TGTGCCAGCGCTAGAGGTTACCAAGAGACCCAGTACTTC. Translated, it gives CASARGYQETQYF.

With respect to this clonotype: The junction and the germline gene differ at one end; a read error may be behind it. V and J are TRBV7-9 and TRBJ1-1; D gene ambiguous. The length of the CDR3 is 14 residues. Germline assignment: CDR1 SEHNR and CDR2 FQNEAQ (reference sequence). For the CDR3, the DNA is TGTGTCAGCAGCCAGAGCAGTGGGTTCACTGAAGCTTTCTTT. Translation gives CVSSQSSGFTEAFF.

A remark on this clonotype: A much bigger clone sits one base away, suggesting this may be a read error. The rearrangement links TRBV12-3 or TRBV12-4 to TRBJ2-7; D remains unclear. V was cut by 3 bases and J by 3 bases, with 9 bases left in between. The CDR3 totals 13 residues. CDR3 sequence: CASSFRQDYEQYF. The CDR3 DNA reads as TGTGCCAGCAGTTTTCGGCAGGACTACGAGCAGTACTTC.

In this sample, this clonotype turned up once. A much larger clonotype is one base distant, so this may be a read error. V and J are TRBV6-5 and TRBJ2-1; D is undetermined. CDR1 and CDR2 from the germline V gene are MNHEY and SVGAGI. The CDR3 is 13 residues long. The CDR3 is CVSSYSLMDEQFF. DNA for the CDR3: TGTGTCAGCAGTTACTCCTTGATGGATGAGCAGTTCTTC.

In regard to this clonotype: The final CDR3 position lacks the conserved phenylalanine or tryptophan, pointing to a likely read error. The limits of the CDR3 on the DNA are not certain, so only TCRdb's listed CDR3 is given. This chain uses TRBV11-2 with TRBJ2-1. Germline CDR1 reads SGHAT; CDR2 reads FQNNGV. The CDR3 contains 12 residues when both ends are counted. CDR3 sequence reads: CASSSGYNEQFL.

The sample holds one count of this clonotype. The genes are TRBV21-1 and TRBJ2-7; TRBD2, the table's D call, was not compared with the DNA. TRBV21-1 is a known pseudogene. The CDR3 consists of 15 residues. CDR3 amino acids: CASSTRTGLAVGQYF. The CDR3 DNA sequence: TGTGCCAGCAGCACCCGGACGGGGTTAGCGGTGGGGCAGTACTTC.

This clonotype was seen only once. This is likely a read error, given that the CDR3 carries no conserved phenylalanine or tryptophan at its end. J is TRBJ2-2 and V is TRBV6-2 or TRBV6-3; a weak D match, TRBD1 (5 bases). With 9 bases removed from V and 5 bases from J, the gap between germline ends came to 13 bases. The CDR3 loop spans 13 amino acids. Germline lookup yields CDR1 MNHEY and CDR2 SVGEGT. The CDR3 sequence: CARSDQGTGELFC. As DNA, the CDR3 is TGTGCCAGGAGCGACCAGGGAACCGGGGAGCTGTTTTGT.

Comment on this clonotype: This may stem from a read error, because a much larger clone lies one nucleotide away. The CDR3 DNA sequence: TGTGCCAGCAGTTCTTCCTCGGACATTAGACAGCCCCAGCATTTT. This encodes CASSSSSDIRQPQHF. This chain joins TRBV12-3 or TRBV12-4 and TRBJ1-5; TRBD1 might be the D (5 bases). The V and J ends lost 4 bases and 7 bases respectively, with 17 bases between them. This CDR3 has 15 amino acids.